Sequencing of this TCR beta chain was carried out in a study of blood T cell repertoires in COVID-19. For the study at large: T cells, B-cell-depleted T cells, or PBMCs provided the cDNA or gDNA that served as material.

Data came from immunoSEQ multiplex PCR; TCRdb stores just in-frame clones and leaves some out. The sample lists 140,000 or so clones, roughly 86% seen once, with 5% to 6% in the top ten. After removal of 5 bases from V and 5 bases from J, the junction contained 3 bases not matched to a gene. The germline V gene encodes CDR1 WNHNN and CDR2 SYGVQD (reference sequence). The CDR3 length is 12 residues. Sequenced sample: peripheral blood. This TCR was recovered from a human donor in a cohort sampled during active COVID-19. The V and J genes are TRBV10-1 and TRBJ2-7; 7 bases match TRBD1. CDR3 in amino acids: CASSHDRDEQYF. CDR3 DNA sequence: TGCGCCAGCAGTCACGACAGGGACGAGCAGTACTTC.